Described below is a single T cell receptor beta chain sequence and its context. This sample is part of a study of blood T cell repertoires in COVID-19. Study at large: Collection of acute and convalescent COVID-19 samples took place in the United States, Italy and Spain. The analysed material was cDNA or gDNA that came from T cells, B-cell-depleted T cells, or PBMCs.

Per the authors' pipeline: How many nucleated cells were present was estimated from reference gene primer amplification. Clones were sequenced by immunoSEQ multiplex PCR, and TCRdb holds only the in-frame ones, with some missing. For V, J and clone size, that table is used; D and trimming come from the DNA. Of around 59,000 clones in the sample, about 86% were seen once. Germline CDR1 is MNHNS and CDR2 is SASEGT. The V gene end was trimmed by 5 bases and the J gene end by 9 bases; junction bases not matched to a gene: 7. CDR3 length: 14 residues. The chain couples TRBV6-1 to TRBJ2-1; 10 positions match TRBD2. The origin of this receptor is a woman over 75 with active or convalescent COVID-19. The specimen was peripheral blood. In nucleotides, the CDR3 is TGTGCCAGCAGTCAGCGGGGGGGCGGGGCTGAGCAGTTCTTC. The encoded protein is CASSQRGGGAEQFF.